The 26 T cell receptor beta chains below come from one sample, sequenced in a study of blood T cell repertoires in COVID-19 (dated by TCRdb to 2020 to 2021). Library construction relied on the immunoSEQ multiplex PCR assay. The source is immuneACCESS, and TCRdb retained only in-frame sequences with V and J called. Part of the clones is not carried over; for the studies checked, unresolved V genes explain less than half of this, and the remainder is unexplained. The sample table contains tens of thousands of clones; only one count was recorded for about 80% of them. The ten largest account for 6.5% to 8.5% of the sample. Sequencing was done on a sample of peripheral blood. The receptors were sampled from a human donor in a cohort sampled during active COVID-19.

V gene TRBV30 combines with J gene TRBJ1-2; D possibly corresponds to TRBD1 (6 bases). CDR3 length: 14 residues. CDR1 and CDR2 (germline): GTSNPN, SVGIG (reference sequence). V was clipped by 4 bases and J by 4 bases, with 16 bases between them. DNA of the CDR3: TGTGCCTGGAAGGGGGTTGGGGGTAGCTATGGCTACACCTTC. It yields the protein CAWKGVGGSYGYTF. Using reference TRBV30 and TRBJ1-2 for the parts outside the CDR3, the full variable domain is SQTIHQWPATLVQPVGSPLSLECTVEGTSNPNLYWYRQAAGRGLQLLFYSVGIGQISSEVPQNLSASRPQDRQFILSSKKLLLSDSGFYLCAWKGVGGSYGYTFGSGTRLTVV.

CDR3 loop: CATHERDFSSNQPQHF. CDR3 DNA: TGTGCCACTCACGAGAGGGATTTTTCGAGCAATCAGCCCCAGCATTTT. This rearrangement joins TRBV19 to TRBJ1-5; unclear D gene. Per the germline V gene, CDR1 is LNHDA and CDR2 is SQIVND (reference sequence). The ends were cut back, 10 bases at V and 1 base at J, with 20 bases in the middle. The CDR3 sequence is 16 residues long. The whole variable domain, remainder taken from reference TRBV19 and TRBJ1-5, is DGGITQSPKYLFRKEGQNVTLSCEQNLNHDAMYWYRQDPGQGLRLIYYSQIVNDFQKGDIAEGYSVSREKKESFPLTVTSAQKNPTAFYLCATHERDFSSNQPQHFGDGTRLSIL.

In the case of this clone: A read error may account for a junction end that differs from germline. The rearrangement uses TRBV7-7 and TRBJ2-2; D remains unclear. The CDR3 contains 13 residues. CDR1 SSHAT and CDR2 FNYEAQ come from the germline V gene (reference sequence). This CDR3 is CASSLLSTGELFF. The CDR3 DNA follows: TGTGCTAGCAGCTTACTTTCGACCGGGGAGCTGTTTTTT.

This clone was detected a few times. The chain is built from TRBV5-4 and TRBJ2-7, with 7 bases fitting TRBD1. The CDR3 is made up of 14 amino acids. With V trimmed by 6 bases and J by 5 bases, 11 bases remained unmatched. The germline CDR1 and CDR2 sequences are SGHNT and YYREEE (reference sequence). The CDR3 DNA reads TGTGCCAGCAAGTCGTCCAGGGGGTCGGACGAGCAGTACTTC. It encodes CASKSSRGSDEQYF.

The table lists this clone with a few counts. This chain uses TRBV5-1 with TRBJ2-3; D may be TRBD2 (6 bases). CDR1 is SGHRS and CDR2 is YFSETQ in the germline V gene. V dropped 6 bases and J dropped 3 bases, with 14 bases sitting between them. The CDR3 sequence is 14 residues long. The chain's CDR3 is CASNTGGVTDTQYF. The CDR3 DNA sequence: TGCGCCAGCAACACCGGAGGGGTAACAGATACGCAGTATTTT. Supplemented by reference TRBV5-1 and TRBJ2-3, the full variable domain reads KAGVTQTPRYLIKTRGQQVTLSCSPISGHRSVSWYQQTPGQGLQFLFEYFSETQRNKGNFPGRFSGRQFSNSRSEMNVSTLELGDSALYLCASNTGGVTDTQYFGPGTRLTVL.

This clone was seen a handful of times. The rearrangement joins TRBV6-1 to TRBJ2-7, with TRBD2 matching over 10 bases. The CDR3 covers 17 residues. V dropped 2 bases and J dropped 0; count of bases not matched to a gene: 7. Germline lookup yields CDR1 MNHNS and CDR2 SASEGT. The CDR3 DNA reads TGTGCCAGCAGTGAATGGGCTAGCGGGGGATACTCCTACGAGCAGTACTTC. Protein sequence: CASSEWASGGYSYEQYF.

V gene TRBV5-5 combines with J gene TRBJ1-2; D not certain. The V gene lost 4 bases and the J gene lost 8 bases, with 12 bases spanning the gap. Germline V CDR1 and CDR2: SGHKS, YYEKEE (reference sequence). The CDR3 consists of 12 residues. The CDR3 nucleotides read TGTGCCAGCAGCCCCTCCCTTCTGGGCTACACCTTC. Translated, it gives CASSPSLLGYTF.

The chain links TRBV5-1 to TRBJ2-7, with a possible D match to TRBD1 (6 bases). Trimming shortened V by 9 bases and J by 7 bases, and 29 bases separated the two germline ends. Germline CDR1 reads SGHRS; CDR2 reads YFSETQ. The CDR3 sequence is 16 residues long. This CDR3 reads CAMPNAWGRGAWEQYF. CDR3 sequence (DNA): TGCGCCATGCCTAATGCATGGGGCAGGGGAGCCTGGGAGCAGTACTTC.

The J gene is TRBJ2-7, the V gene TRBV7-8, with TRBD1 matching 12 bases. This CDR3 has 15 residues. The V segment lost 2 bases and the J segment 2 bases; nucleotides outside the gene matches: 1. Germline V gene sequence: CDR1 SGHVS, CDR2 FQNEAQ. The CDR3 nucleotides read TGTGCCAGCAGCTTACGGGACAGGGGGCCCTACGAGCAGTACTTC. This sequence encodes CASSLRDRGPYEQYF.

This rearrangement joins TRBV7-2 to TRBJ2-7, with 7 bases that match TRBD2. Germline V gives CDR1 SGHTA, CDR2 FQGNSA. The CDR3 is made up of 16 amino acids. J gave up 5 bases and V 5 bases, and 15 bases lay outside the gene matches. The CDR3 DNA sequence: TGTGCCAGCAGCCTAACGGAAGCGGGGTTCGGCAACGAGCAGTACTTC. As protein: CASSLTEAGFGNEQYF.

This clone was picked up a small number of times. The DNA of the CDR3 is TGCGCCAGCAGCCACGGGACAAGGAATGAGCAGTTCTTC. This encodes CASSHGTRNEQFF. This chain joins TRBV4-1 and TRBJ2-1, with a possible D match to TRBD1 (6 bases). The CDR3 extends over 13 amino acids. Germline loops: CDR1 MGHRA, CDR2 YSYEKL. Trimming removed 3 bases from V and 7 bases from J, with 10 bases in between.

The CDR3 spells CAISGDSQETQYF. CDR3 coding DNA: TGTGCCATCAGTGGGGACAGCCAAGAGACCCAGTACTTC. The rearrangement joins TRBV10-3 to TRBJ2-5; 7 bases are shared with TRBD1. The CDR3 runs to 13 residues. The germline gives CDR1 ENHRY, CDR2 SYGVKD. V dropped 4 bases and J dropped 1; count of bases not matched to a gene: 0.

The chain links TRBV5-5 to TRBJ1-2, with D maybe TRBD1 (5 bases). CDR1 SGHKS and CDR2 YYEKEE come from the germline V gene (reference sequence). Deletions cut 0 bases from V and 4 bases from J, with 10 bases between. The length of the CDR3 is 14 residues. For the CDR3, the DNA is TGTGCCAGCAGCTTGGCCCAAGGGGTCTATGGCTACACCTTC. Residues: CASSLAQGVYGYTF.

The chain combines TRBV19 with TRBJ1-3; 7 bases align to TRBD1. V gave up 7 bases and J gave up 1 base; unmatched junction bases: 4. The CDR3 has 14 residues. The germline V gene has CDR1 LNHDA and CDR2 SQIVND (reference sequence). CDR3 nucleotides: TGTGCCAGTAAGGGGGCAGAATCTGGAAACACCATATATTTT. Protein product: CASKGAESGNTIYF. Using reference TRBV19 and TRBJ1-3 for the parts outside the CDR3, the full variable domain is DGGITQSPKYLFRKEGQNVTLSCEQNLNHDAMYWYRQDPGQGLRLIYYSQIVNDFQKGDIAEGYSVSREKKESFPLTVTSAQKNPTAFYLCASKGAESGNTIYFGEGSWLTVV.

This clone was observed a single time. The genes are TRBV5-1 and TRBJ1-3; D call uncertain. The germline gives CDR1 SGHRS, CDR2 YFSETQ. This CDR3 region has 15 residues. Trimming left V 3 bases short and J 0 bases short, with 10 bases between. CDR3 nucleotide sequence: TGCGCCAGCAGCTCCGACACCCTCTCTGGAAACACCATATATTTT. Translated, it gives CASSSDTLSGNTIYF.

The chain has TRBV9 and TRBJ2-7; TRBD1 matches at 10 bases. Germline V lookup: CDR1 SGDLS, CDR2 YYNGEE. This CDR3 region has 15 residues. The V and J ends lost 0 bases and 4 bases, in that order; junction bases with no gene match: 4. As DNA, the CDR3 is TGTGCCAGCAGCGTAGCAGGGACAGGGGCATACGAGCAGTACTTC. It yields the protein CASSVAGTGAYEQYF.

This chain links TRBV25-1 with TRBJ1-3; D remains unclear. Looked up from germline, CDR1 is MGHDK and CDR2 is SYGVNS. V was trimmed by 5 bases and J by 0 bases, leaving 14 bases between them. This CDR3 comprises 16 residues. The chain's CDR3 is CASSRGSSFSGNTIYF. In DNA, the CDR3 is TGTGCCAGCAGTCGCGGCAGCTCCTTCTCTGGAAACACCATATATTTT.

This chain connects TRBV9 to TRBJ1-4; D is possibly TRBD1 (6 bases). The length of the CDR3 is 15 residues. Trimming took off 4 bases at V and 0 bases at J, with 10 bases between the two ends. The V gene's germline CDR1 is SGDLS and CDR2 YYNGEE. In DNA, the CDR3 is TGTGCCAGCAGCTTTCAGGGGACAACTAATGAAAAACTGTTTTTT. Its protein product is CASSFQGTTNEKLFF.

The chain employs TRBV4-2 and TRBJ2-5; D is possibly TRBD2 (7 bases). V lost 4 bases, J lost 5 bases, and 14 bases lay in between. The germline V gene has CDR1 LGHNA and CDR2 YNFKEQ. CDR3 size: 14 residues. DNA for the CDR3: TGTGCCAGCAGCCGCGGGGGCCCCTTGGAGACCCAGTACTTC. Translated: CASSRGGPLETQYF.

In DNA, the CDR3 is TGTGCCAGAAGCGGGGGGGCCTACAATGAGCAGTTCTTC. As protein: CARSGGAYNEQFF. The V and J genes are TRBV30 and TRBJ2-1; 10 nucleotides align to TRBD2. This CDR3 comprises 13 residues. CDR1 is GTSNPN, CDR2 SVGIG, per germline (reference sequence). After removal of 8 bases from V and 2 bases from J, the junction contained 3 bases not matched to a gene.

V is TRBV6-6 and J is TRBJ2-3, with 11 positions matching TRBD2. After removal of 6 bases from V and 5 bases from J, the junction contained 7 bases not matched to a gene. Germline CDR1 and CDR2: MNHNY and SVGAGI (reference sequence). CDR3 length equals 15 residues. Here the CDR3 DNA reads TGTGCCAGCAGAGTAGCGGGGGGGCGGCGAGATACGCAGTATTTT. Its translation: CASRVAGGRRDTQYF.

The CDR3 here is CASQVQGAGTEAFF. In DNA form, the CDR3 reads TGTGCCAGTCAGGTACAGGGGGCTGGCACTGAAGCTTTCTTT. The chain recombines TRBV19 with TRBJ1-1; 9 bases are a match to TRBD1. The CDR3 sequence is 14 residues long. The V gene end was trimmed by 8 bases and the J gene end by 4 bases; junction bases not matched to a gene: 8. Germline CDR1 LNHDA, CDR2 SQIVND (reference sequence).

This clone was counted a single time. The chain has TRBV19 and TRBJ2-2; 8 bases align to TRBD1. Germline trimming cut 5 bases from V and 7 bases from J; bases unmatched to any gene: 12. The CDR3 has 16 residues. Looked up from germline, CDR1 is LNHDA and CDR2 is SQIVND (reference sequence). Here the CDR3 DNA reads TGTGCCAGTAGTTCGGGGACAGGTTCCCTCAACGGGGAGCTGTTTTTT. Translating it yields CASSSGTGSLNGELFF.

The V call is TRBV21-1, the J call TRBJ2-7; TRBD1, the table's D call, lacks a check against the DNA. TRBV21-1 is described as a pseudogene. The CDR3 consists of 14 residues. CDR3 residues: CASTSAGVWVEQYF. The CDR3 nucleotides read TGTGCCAGCACGTCGGCAGGGGTATGGGTCGAGCAGTACTTC.

The chain has TRBV18 and TRBJ1-2, with a tentative D call TRBD1 (6 bases). Germline CDR1 reads KGHSH; CDR2 reads LQKENI. This CDR3 is 13 amino acids long. V was pared by 11 bases and J by 2 bases, with 15 bases between. The CDR3 DNA follows: TGTGCCTCAAACCCAGGGGCCAACTATGGCTACACCTTC. It encodes CASNPGANYGYTF.

The V gene is TRBV6-6, the J gene TRBJ2-5, with TRBD2 matching 12 bases. V trimming: 6 bases; J trimming: 0 bases; junction bases outside the gene matches: 17. Germline V lookup: CDR1 MNHNY, CDR2 SVGAGI (reference sequence). The CDR3 contains 20 residues. The chain's CDR3 is CASSLFILAGGLLYQETQYF. The CDR3 DNA is TGTGCCAGCAGCCTATTTATACTAGCGGGGGGCCTTCTTTACCAAGAGACCCAGTACTTC.